The 26 T cell receptor beta chains reported below all come from one sample, sequenced in a study of T cells after yellow fever vaccination. From the 5' RACE reads, TCRdb called clonotypes with MiXCR, one entry per CDR3 protein. The sample lists 250,000 to 400,000 distinct CDR3 sequences; around 4.4% were seen once. The sample here was PBMCs, taken 15 days after the yellow fever booster vaccination. Receptor source: a man in his late teens or twenties who received the YFV17D yellow fever vaccine.

Only a few counts were recorded for this clonotype. The rearrangement uses TRBV4-3 and TRBJ2-3, with 9 bases identical to TRBD2. CDR1 is LGHNA, CDR2 YSLEER, per germline. The CDR3 is 16 amino acids. Unmatched junction bases numbered 4, after V lost 1 base and J lost 2 bases. The CDR3 DNA reads as TGCGCCAGCAGCCAAGGAGCGGGGGGCTACACAGATACGCAGTATTTT. Its protein is CASSQGAGGYTDTQYF.

This clonotype showed up many times. The gene calls are TRBV4-3 and TRBJ1-3; 7 bases match TRBD1. CDR3 size: 14 residues. The germline V gene encodes CDR1 LGHNA and CDR2 YSLEER. Unmatched junction bases numbered 3, after V lost 4 bases and J lost 3 bases. The CDR3: CASSPGTVGNTIYF. CDR3 coding DNA: TGCGCCAGCAGCCCAGGGACAGTTGGAAACACCATATATTTT.

Many counts were recorded for this clonotype. The V gene is TRBV20-1, the J gene TRBJ1-5, with D perhaps matching TRBD1 (6 bases). Trimming removed 5 bases from V and 5 bases from J, with 19 bases in between. The CDR3 is made up of 15 amino acids. Germline-derived CDR1 and CDR2 are DFQATT and SNEGSKA (reference sequence). DNA of the CDR3: TGCAGTGCTTCCCGACAGGAAGGATGGCATCAGCCCCAGCATTTT. Amino acid sequence: CSASRQEGWHQPQHF.

This clonotype has a handful of counts. The genes are TRBV5-4 and TRBJ1-6, with 7 nucleotides matching TRBD1. CDR3 size: 15 residues. In germline, CDR1 is SGHNT, CDR2 YYREEE (reference sequence). V shed 3 bases and J 6 bases; nucleotides not matched to a gene: 6. Here the CDR3 reads CASSSEGQFNSPLHF. DNA for the CDR3: TGTGCCAGCAGCTCGGAGGGACAGTTTAATTCACCCCTCCACTTT.

This clonotype has at least ten counts. In nucleotides, the CDR3 is TGTGCCAGCAGCTCTGGGCCCTTCTATGGCTACACCTTC. Translated, it gives CASSSGPFYGYTF. V usage is TRBV7-6 and J usage is TRBJ1-2; D remains ambiguous. V was pared by 4 bases and J by 4 bases, with 10 bases between. Germline CDR1 is SGHVS and CDR2 is FNYEAQ. The CDR3 has 13 residues. The full variable domain, with the rest looked up from reference TRBV7-6 and TRBJ1-2, is GAGVSQSPRYKVTKRGQDVALRCDPISGHVSLYWYRQALGQGPEFLTYFNYEAQQDKSGLPNDRFSAERPEGSISTLTIQRTEQRDSAMYRCASSSGPFYGYTFGSGTRLTVV.

This clonotype was detected a few times. This sequence joins TRBV6-2 or TRBV6-3 and TRBJ1-6; D might be TRBD1 (5 bases). Trimming stripped 4 bases from V and 10 bases from J, with 14 bases between. Per germline, CDR1 MNHEY and CDR2 SVGEGT. This CDR3 spans 14 amino acids. CDR3 DNA: TGTGCCAGCAGTTCGAGGCAGGGAACGTCACCCCTCCACTTT. It encodes CASSSRQGTSPLHF.

This chain uses TRBV11-3 with TRBJ2-1; 7 positions agree with TRBD1. Trimming at V came to 5 bases and at J to 1 base, leaving 11 bases not matched to a gene. CDR3 size: 17 residues. Germline V gene data show CDR1 as SGHNT and CDR2 as YENEEA. CDR3: CASSAGPHRGSYNEQFF. In DNA form, the CDR3 reads TGTGCCAGCAGCGCCGGCCCGCACAGGGGATCCTACAATGAGCAGTTCTTC.

This clonotype was counted ten times or more. The chain is built from TRBV12-3 or TRBV12-4 and TRBJ2-3; 12 nucleotides match TRBD2. The CDR3 is 17 residues long. J gave up 0 bases and V 3 bases, and 4 bases lay outside the gene matches. CDR3: CASSFTSGGLSTDTQYF. The CDR3 bases are TGTGCCAGCAGTTTTACTAGCGGGGGGCTGAGCACAGATACGCAGTATTTT.

DNA of the CDR3: TGTGCCAGCAGCGTAGGGGACAGGGGGAGACAGACCCAGTACTTC. Protein sequence: CASSVGDRGRQTQYF. This sequence joins TRBV9 and TRBJ2-5, with 11 bases identical to TRBD1. Germline trimming cut 0 bases from V and 6 bases from J; bases unmatched to any gene: 4. Germline V lookup: CDR1 SGDLS, CDR2 YYNGEE. The CDR3 is made up of 15 amino acids.

This clonotype was detected ten times or more. The genes are TRBV7-9 and TRBJ2-4, with unresolved D. This CDR3 has 11 residues. The germline gives CDR1 SEHNR, CDR2 FQNEAQ (reference sequence). V was clipped by 8 bases and J by 8 bases, with 10 bases between them. The CDR3 is CASRDDDIQYF. CDR3 coding DNA: TGTGCCAGCCGTGACGACGACATTCAGTACTTC. Combining the CDR3 with reference TRBV7-9 and TRBJ2-4 gives the whole variable domain DTGVSQNPRHKITKRGQNVTFRCDPISEHNRLYWYRQTLGQGPEFLTYFQNEAQLEKSRLLSDRFSAERPKGSFSTLEIQRTEQGDSAMYLCASRDDDIQYFGAGTRLSVL.

This clonotype occurred many times. This rearrangement joins TRBV7-9 to TRBJ1-2, with TRBD1 as a possible D gene (5 bases). V was trimmed by 4 bases and J by 0 bases, leaving 6 bases between them. The CDR3 consists of 13 residues. CDR1 and CDR2 (germline): SEHNR, FQNEAQ (reference sequence). The CDR3 spells CASSSRANYGYTF. Here the CDR3 DNA reads TGTGCCAGCAGCTCCAGGGCTAACTATGGCTACACCTTC.

The V and J genes are TRBV4-3 and TRBJ2-7; D may match TRBD1 or TRBD2 (5 bases each). V was cut by 0 bases and J by 4 bases, with 13 bases left in between. Germline V gene data show CDR1 as LGHNA and CDR2 as YSLEER. This CDR3 region has 15 residues. CDR3 protein: CASSQDPQGRYEQYF. CDR3 sequence (DNA): TGCGCCAGCAGCCAAGATCCCCAGGGACGGTACGAGCAGTACTTC.

The chain combines TRBV6-6 with TRBJ2-3; either TRBD1 or TRBD2 may supply D (5 bases each). Germline V gives CDR1 MNHNY, CDR2 SVGAGI (reference sequence). V was trimmed by 4 bases and J by 1 base, leaving 18 bases between them. CDR3 length: 17 amino acids. The CDR3 loop reads CASSFERRGGGTDTQYF. The DNA for the CDR3 is TGTGCCAGCAGTTTTGAACGACGGGGCGGCGGCACAGATACGCAGTATTTT.

This clonotype has ten or more counts. The V and J genes are TRBV6-2 or TRBV6-3 and TRBJ2-7; unclear D gene. V shed 2 bases and J shed 1 base, with 6 bases lying between them. The germline V gene encodes CDR1 MNHEY and CDR2 SVGEGT. CDR3 size: 13 residues. CDR3 sequence reads: CASSYHGSYEQYV. CDR3 nucleotide sequence: TGTGCCAGCAGTTACCATGGGTCCTACGAGCAGTACGTC.

V is TRBV5-5 and J is TRBJ2-1; D is undetermined. This CDR3 has 13 residues. Germline lookup yields CDR1 SGHKS and CDR2 YYEKEE (reference sequence). V was cut by 4 bases and J by 10 bases, with 15 bases left in between. The CDR3 protein is CASSRLGVGEQFF. The CDR3 DNA reads as TGTGCCAGCAGCCGCCTTGGGGTCGGGGAGCAGTTCTTC.

This clonotype was observed a handful of times. This chain joins TRBV24-1 and TRBJ2-2; D is ambiguous. Germline V gives CDR1 KGHDR, CDR2 SFDVKD. The CDR3 is made up of 14 amino acids. V was shortened by 5 bases and J by 5 bases, with 11 bases between the two germline ends. CDR3 DNA: TGTGCCACCAGTGGTACGCCCGAAACCGGGGAGCTGTTTTTT. Residues: CATSGTPETGELFF.

The table lists this clonotype with many counts. The chain employs TRBV7-9 and TRBJ1-1; the D is unclear. Germline CDR1 and CDR2: SEHNR and FQNEAQ (reference sequence). V dropped 8 bases and J dropped 6 bases, with 16 bases sitting between them. CDR3 length: 13 residues. CDR3 region: CASLLGQAAEAFF. CDR3 DNA: TGTGCCAGCCTGCTAGGGCAGGCGGCTGAAGCTTTCTTT.

This clonotype was counted ten times or more. J is TRBJ2-5 and V is TRBV5-1; D unclear. In germline, CDR1 is SGHRS, CDR2 YFSETQ. With 3 bases removed from V and 3 bases from J, the gap between germline ends came to 9 bases. The CDR3 consists of 13 residues. CDR3 loop: CASSYGWEETQYF. CDR3 DNA sequence: TGCGCCAGCAGCTATGGATGGGAAGAGACCCAGTACTTC.

This clonotype turned up a few times. V and J are TRBV7-8 and TRBJ2-7; D is uncertain. The CDR3 runs to 13 residues. Germline CDR1 reads SGHVS; CDR2 reads FQNEAQ. Trimming cost V 5 bases and J 5 bases, with 13 bases left between them. This CDR3 is CASSPPPTNEQYF. The CDR3 DNA reads TGTGCCAGCAGCCCACCCCCCACCAACGAGCAGTACTTC. The full variable domain, completed using reference TRBV7-8 and TRBJ2-7, is GAGVSQSPRYKVAKRGQDVALRCDPISGHVSLFWYQQALGQGPEFLTYFQNEAQLDKSGLPSDRFFAERPEGSVSTLKIQRTQQEDSAVYLCASSPPPTNEQYFGPGTRLTVT.

The V and J genes are TRBV12-3 or TRBV12-4 and TRBJ2-5; D could derive from TRBD1 or TRBD2 (6 bases each). This CDR3 comprises 14 residues. V lost 2 bases to trimming and J lost 7 bases, with 14 bases between them. The CDR3 sequence is CASSLLRGPGTQYF. The CDR3 DNA sequence: TGTGCCAGCAGTTTATTACGGGGGCCTGGGACCCAGTACTTC.

This clonotype was found many times. The V call is TRBV5-1, the J call TRBJ2-1; 11 bases are shared with TRBD1. Germline assignment: CDR1 SGHRS and CDR2 YFSETQ. CDR3 size: 14 residues. V was pared by 3 bases and J by 7 bases, with 3 bases of the junction left unmatched. CDR3 region: CASSSGTGGNEQFF. CDR3 DNA sequence: TGCGCCAGCAGCTCAGGGACAGGGGGTAATGAGCAGTTCTTC. Full variable domain (outside the CDR3, taken from reference TRBV5-1 and TRBJ2-1): KAGVTQTPRYLIKTRGQQVTLSCSPISGHRSVSWYQQTPGQGLQFLFEYFSETQRNKGNFPGRFSGRQFSNSRSEMNVSTLELGDSALYLCASSSGTGGNEQFFGPGTRLTVL.

This rearrangement joins TRBV19 to TRBJ2-4; the D call may be TRBD1 or TRBD2 (5 bases each). CDR1 and CDR2 from the germline V gene are LNHDA and SQIVND (reference sequence). V lost 7 bases to trimming and J lost 7 bases, with 17 bases between them. The CDR3 spans 14 residues. The CDR3 DNA reads as TGTGCCAGTAAATACTCCGGGGACGGTAACATTCAGTACTTC. This codes for CASKYSGDGNIQYF.

The sample holds a few counts of this clonotype. The chain employs TRBV20-1 and TRBJ1-2, with TRBD1 matching over 7 bases. V lost 5 bases and J lost 6; bases outside the gene matches: 6. The germline V gene has CDR1 DFQATT and CDR2 SNEGSKA (reference sequence). There are 12 residues in the CDR3. The CDR3 DNA reads as TGCAGTGCTTCGACAGGGATGAATGGCTACACCTTC. Protein: CSASTGMNGYTF.

At least ten counts were recorded for this clonotype. This chain connects TRBV6-6 to TRBJ2-6, with D unclear. V lost 0 bases and J lost 0, with 6 bases in between. The CDR3 runs to 16 residues. Germline CDR1 is MNHNY and CDR2 is SVGAGI (reference sequence). The CDR3 sequence: CASSYSAASGANVLTF. The CDR3 DNA reads as TGTGCCAGCAGTTACTCGGCAGCCTCTGGGGCCAACGTCCTGACTTTC.

The J gene is TRBJ1-4, the V gene TRBV6-5; maybe TRBD1 (6 bases). This CDR3 is 17 amino acids long. V lost 6 bases, J lost 8 bases, and 25 bases lay in between. Germline assignment: CDR1 MNHEY and CDR2 SVGAGI. The CDR3 reads CASRSPNYRAQGEKLFF. The CDR3 DNA reads TGTGCCAGCAGATCCCCAAATTACAGGGCCCAAGGGGAAAAACTGTTTTTT.

This clonotype occurred many times. This chain links TRBV7-3 with TRBJ2-1; no firm D call. The CDR3 runs to 12 residues. Deletions cut 4 bases from V and 7 bases from J, with 8 bases between. Per germline, CDR1 SGHTA and CDR2 FQGTGA. CDR3 loop: CASSSHGNEQFF. As DNA, the CDR3 is TGTGCCAGCAGCTCCCATGGGAATGAGCAGTTCTTC.